This entry concerns a single T cell receptor beta chain. The antigen it recognizes is unknown. Per-nucleotide qualities are absent, and no much larger clonotype sits a single base away. TCRbeta CDR3 regions were amplified from genomic DNA by means of the immunoSEQ Assay, a bias-controlled multiplex PCR. Per the authors' processing: Nucleated cell counts per sample were estimated from amplification of reference gene primers within the assay. To quantify the absolute abundance of each unique TCRbeta CDR3 rearrangement, sequence reads were collapsed and filtered. Productive Simpson clonality was computed per sample as the square root of Simpson's diversity index over productive rearrangements. TCRdb re-hosts the immuneACCESS table, in-frame sequences only. Its copies lack some clones; in the studies checked, an unresolved V gene accounts for under half of them, and the cause for the rest is not known. V and J calls and clone size are copied from that table; D and trimming were computed from the DNA. In this sample the table shows about 200,000 clones, about 93% of which occur a single time. About 0.8% of the sample comes from the top ten.

This record belongs to a study of blood T cell repertoires in COVID-19 (dated by TCRdb to about 2020). Study-wide context: Samples covering the acute and convalescent phases of COVID-19 were provided by collaborators in the United States, Italy and Spain. Deeply sampled blood TCRbeta repertoires from subjects exposed to, actively infected with, or recovered from COVID-19 were included in the dataset. Nearly every sample came with metadata listing a de-identified subject ID, COVID-19 status, age in years and sex. The repertoires were released in a freely available public database intended as a resource for research on the immune response to SARS-CoV-2. Samples were obtained from the ongoing ImmuneRACE study (first 160 participants) and from over 1,000 subjects provided by 6 global collaborators. The material from the prospective study consisted of cDNA or gDNA derived from T cells, B-cell-depleted T cells, or PBMCs. Where HLA class I and class II types were available, the types were taken from metadata supplied by the sample provider, not from assay-based typing.

There are 15 amino acids in the CDR3, from cysteine to phenylalanine inclusive. The retained sequence is limited to the CDR3, 45 bases, with the frame set at the first base. Based on the germline V gene (reference sequence), the CDR1 and CDR2 sequences are SGHKS and YYEKEE. The junction carries 14 bases between V and J, which are trimmed by 0 bases and 6 bases respectively. What the research found in general, with its limitations: The amount of clinical and demographic metadata varied by source and participant and was provided uncurated.

In Seattle, one collaborating source enrolled patients while the infection was active and tracked those patients longitudinally over the course of disease. The collaborating institutions used their own protocols to collect whole blood in K2EDTA tubes. For TCRbeta analysis, collaborators shipped samples in one of three forms: frozen whole blood, isolated PBMCs, or DNA extracted from either of those sample types. Recombination linked TRBV5-5 to TRBJ2-3; a tentative D call is TRBD2 (5 bases match). This clonotype was sampled from a man in his sixties with COVID-19, enrolled during active disease. Sequencing used peripheral blood. The DNA reads TGTGCCAGCAGCTTGGTTGGTGGGAGAAGGGATACGCAGTATTTT. Its protein reads: CASSLVGGRRDTQYF.